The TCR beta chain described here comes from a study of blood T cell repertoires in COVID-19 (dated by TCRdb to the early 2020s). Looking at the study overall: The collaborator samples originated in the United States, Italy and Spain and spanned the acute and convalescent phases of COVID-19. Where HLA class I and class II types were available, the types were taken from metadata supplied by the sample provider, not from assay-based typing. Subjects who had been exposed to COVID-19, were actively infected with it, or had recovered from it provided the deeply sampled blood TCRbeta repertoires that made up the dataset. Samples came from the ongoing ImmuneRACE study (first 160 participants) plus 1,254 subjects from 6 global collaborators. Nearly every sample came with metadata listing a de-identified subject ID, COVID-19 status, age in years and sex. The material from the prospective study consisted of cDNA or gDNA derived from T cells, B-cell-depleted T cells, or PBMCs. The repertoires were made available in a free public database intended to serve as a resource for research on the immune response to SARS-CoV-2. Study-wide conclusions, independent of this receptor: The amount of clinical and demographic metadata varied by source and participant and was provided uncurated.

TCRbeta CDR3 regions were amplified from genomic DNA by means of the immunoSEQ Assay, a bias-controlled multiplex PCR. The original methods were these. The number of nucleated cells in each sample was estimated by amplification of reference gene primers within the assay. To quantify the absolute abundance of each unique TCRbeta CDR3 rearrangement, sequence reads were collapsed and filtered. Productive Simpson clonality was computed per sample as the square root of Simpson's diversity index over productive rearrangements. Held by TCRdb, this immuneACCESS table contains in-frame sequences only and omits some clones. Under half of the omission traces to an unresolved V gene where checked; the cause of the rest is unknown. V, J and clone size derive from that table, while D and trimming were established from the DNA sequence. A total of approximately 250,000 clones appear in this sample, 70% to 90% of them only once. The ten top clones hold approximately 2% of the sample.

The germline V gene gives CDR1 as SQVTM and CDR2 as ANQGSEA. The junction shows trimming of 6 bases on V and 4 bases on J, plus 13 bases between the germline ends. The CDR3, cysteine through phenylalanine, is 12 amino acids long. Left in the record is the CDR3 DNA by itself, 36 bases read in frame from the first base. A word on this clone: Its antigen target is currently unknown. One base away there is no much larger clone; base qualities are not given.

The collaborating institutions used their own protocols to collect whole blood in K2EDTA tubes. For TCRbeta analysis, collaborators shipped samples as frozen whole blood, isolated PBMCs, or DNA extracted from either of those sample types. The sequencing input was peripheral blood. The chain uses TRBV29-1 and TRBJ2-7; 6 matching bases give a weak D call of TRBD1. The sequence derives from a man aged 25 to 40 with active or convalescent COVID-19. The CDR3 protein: CSVNMGAYEQYF. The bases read TGCAGCGTGAACATGGGGGCTTACGAGCAGTACTTC.